This paragraph reports one T cell receptor beta chain. Its antigen is unidentified. The entry originates in a study of B cell selection in AIRE deficiency. Generated by immunoSEQ multiplex PCR, the TCRdb table keeps only in-frame clones and is missing some. The profile shows 20,000 to 25,000 clones, around 97% of them singletons. General study results and limits: About 30.6% of healthy-shared Treg TCRbeta sequences appeared in patient Tconv cells.

The sorted conventional CD4 T cells were gated as CD4+CD127+. This CDR3 has 15 amino acids. CDR1 SGHNT and CDR2 YYREEE come from the germline V gene (reference sequence). V was trimmed by 7 bases and J by 2 bases, leaving 16 bases between them. The sequenced material came from conventional CD4+ T cells sorted from PBMCs. The receptor's source is a human donor with AIRE deficiency. V usage is TRBV5-4 and J usage is TRBJ1-3; perhaps TRBD1 as D (5 bases). This chain's CDR3 is CASSEGRQTGNTIYF. The CDR3 coding sequence is TGTGCCAGCTCCGAAGGGAGACAGACTGGAAACACCATATATTTT.